Below, 16 T cell receptor beta chains from the same sample are listed, as sequenced in a study of T cells in Graves' hyperthyroidism and ophthalmopathy. RNA transcripts yielded amplified TCR beta CDR3 regions. HTBI primers drove first-round RT-PCR of the TCR CDR3. MiXCR, run by TCRdb on the multiplex PCR reads, gives a single entry per CDR3 protein. The sample has 350,000 to 500,000 distinct CDR3 sequences, approximately 14% seen once; the top ten hold less than 6.5%. Sequences were obtained from blood. The receptors were gathered from a woman under 30 with Graves' hyperthyroidism.

Many counts were recorded for this clonotype. The rearrangement uses TRBV20-1 and TRBJ2-4; possible D gene TRBD2, 5 bases. Looked up from germline, CDR1 is DFQATT and CDR2 is SNEGSKA (reference sequence). The V end lost 3 bases, the J end lost 8 bases, and 11 bases lay between the germline ends. This CDR3 region has 12 residues. The CDR3 region is CSARTGLDIQYF. CDR3 in DNA: TGCAGTGCTAGGACGGGATTGGACATTCAGTACTTC.

The chain links TRBV27 to TRBJ1-2; 9 bases are shared with TRBD1. The CDR3 totals 15 residues. Losses at the gene ends were 5 bases for V and 6 bases for J; bases not matched to a gene: 10. Germline V CDR1 and CDR2: MNHEY, SMNVEV (reference sequence). CDR3 loop: CASSPRPTGGDGYTF. CDR3 coding DNA: TGTGCCAGCAGTCCGCGACCCACAGGGGGCGATGGCTACACCTTC.

This clonotype was seen many times. The chain joins TRBV3-1 to TRBJ1-1; weak D call: TRBD1 (5 bases). Trimming took 4 bases from V and 4 from J, leaving 16 bases between them. Germline loops: CDR1 LGHDT, CDR2 YNNKEL (reference sequence). This CDR3 is built from 15 residues. The CDR3 region is CASSLIARAGTEAFF. In DNA, the CDR3 is TGTGCCAGCAGCCTTATCGCCAGGGCTGGCACTGAAGCTTTCTTT.

Turning to this clonotype: A much larger clone differs by one base, so this may be a read error. This chain uses TRBV7-9 with TRBJ2-3, with TRBD1 matching over 7 bases. The J call could be wrong; TRBJ1-5 is a better fit for the DNA end. CDR1 is SEHNR and CDR2 is FQNEAQ in the germline V gene (reference sequence). The length of the CDR3 is 14 residues. This CDR3 is CASSYDRATDTQHF. CDR3 in DNA: TGTGCCAGCAGCTACGACAGGGCCACAGATACGCAGCATTTT.

In this sample, this clonotype turned up many times. J is TRBJ2-5 and V is TRBV6-5, with 7 bases fitting TRBD2. The V and J ends lost 0 bases and 1 base, in that order; junction bases with no gene match: 5. The CDR3 contains 16 residues. The germline CDR1 and CDR2 sequences are MNHEY and SVGAGI. CDR3 loop: CASSYSRGGPQETQYF. The CDR3 DNA reads TGTGCCAGCAGTTACTCAAGGGGAGGGCCCCAAGAGACCCAGTACTTC.

This clonotype was observed a handful of times. V usage is TRBV6-5 and J usage is TRBJ2-7; unclear D gene. V was trimmed by 3 bases and J by 7 bases, leaving 16 bases between them. The CDR3 length is 14 residues. Germline-derived CDR1 and CDR2 are MNHEY and SVGAGI. In DNA form, the CDR3 reads TGTGCCAGCAGTTATACTTCTGGAGTACGGGAGCAGTACTTC. The encoded protein is CASSYTSGVREQYF.

The chain recombines TRBV15 with TRBJ1-1, with 9 positions matching TRBD1. This CDR3 region has 17 residues. The germline CDR1 and CDR2 sequences are LNHNV and YYDKDF (reference sequence). J was trimmed by 3 bases and V by 0 bases; bases with no gene match: 8. The CDR3 sequence is CATSRDLTGGLYTEAFF. CDR3 in DNA: TGTGCCACCAGCAGAGATCTGACAGGGGGTTTGTACACTGAAGCTTTCTTT.

This clonotype was observed at least ten times. The chain employs TRBV11-2 and TRBJ2-3, with TRBD2 as a possible D gene (5 bases). The CDR3 has 12 residues. The V end was cut by 7 bases, the J end by 6 bases, with 11 bases between. From germline, CDR1 is SGHAT and CDR2 FQNNGV. The CDR3 protein is CASTPGGDTQYF. The CDR3 coding sequence is TGTGCCAGCACCCCCGGCGGGGATACGCAGTATTTT.

The chain employs TRBV30 and TRBJ2-2, with 10 bases that match TRBD2. The CDR3 extends over 16 amino acids. Germline V gene lookup returns CDR1 GTSNPN and CDR2 SVGIG (reference sequence). J lost 0 bases, V lost 6 bases, and 7 bases had no gene match. The CDR3 region is CACTIAGGPNTGELFF. The CDR3 bases are TGTGCCTGTACAATAGCGGGAGGCCCGAACACCGGGGAGCTGTTTTTT.

The rearrangement links TRBV6-2 or TRBV6-3 to TRBJ1-2; a weak D match, TRBD1 (5 bases). Germline-derived CDR1 and CDR2 are MNHEY and SVGEGT. The CDR3 contains 15 residues. V lost 5 bases and J lost 4, with 17 bases in between. The CDR3 here is CASSATRDPIYGYTF. In DNA, the CDR3 is TGTGCCAGCAGTGCCACCCGGGACCCCATCTATGGCTACACCTTC.

In this sample, this clonotype turned up a few times. CDR3 bases: TGTGCCAGCAGCCCCCTCGACTCTAGCAGCTACAATGAGCAGTTCTTC. Translating gives CASSPLDSSSYNEQFF. This chain connects TRBV7-3 to TRBJ2-1; D is possibly TRBD2 (5 bases). This CDR3 comprises 16 residues. The germline gives CDR1 SGHTA, CDR2 FQGTGA. Trimming took 5 bases from V and 3 from J, leaving 17 bases between them.

This clonotype was observed many times. This chain uses TRBV2 with TRBJ2-1, with 9 bases lining up with TRBD2. The CDR3 length is 18 residues. Germline V CDR1 and CDR2: SNHLY, FYNNEI. The junction had 11 bases not matched to a gene; V was cut back by 2 bases and J by 3 bases. This chain's CDR3 is CASSERSPLAGIYNEQFF. CDR3 coding DNA: TGTGCCAGCAGTGAAAGGTCCCCCCTAGCGGGAATCTACAATGAGCAGTTCTTC. The full variable domain, completed using reference TRBV2 and TRBJ2-1, is EPEVTQTPSHQVTQMGQEVILRCVPISNHLYFYWYRQILGQKVEFLVSFYNNEISEKSEIFDDQFSVERPDGSNFTLKIRSTKLEDSAMYFCASSERSPLAGIYNEQFFGPGTRLTVL.

This chain uses TRBV28 with TRBJ1-5; 7 bases line up with TRBD1. Germline CDR1 is MDHEN and CDR2 is SYDVKM. This CDR3 is 16 amino acids long. Losses at the gene ends were 5 bases for V and 2 bases for J; bases not matched to a gene: 9. The CDR3 loop is CASSRGGSDGNQPQHF. CDR3 nucleotide sequence: TGTGCCAGCAGTCGAGGGGGCAGCGATGGCAATCAGCCCCAGCATTTT.

This clonotype was found many times. The rearrangement uses TRBV25-1 and TRBJ2-3; 10 bases map to TRBD1. The germline V gene has CDR1 MGHDK and CDR2 SYGVNS. The ends lost 8 bases at V and 1 base at J; junction bases unmatched: 6. This CDR3 has 15 residues. The CDR3 sequence: CASGQGVPGTDTQYF. The CDR3 coding sequence is TGTGCCAGCGGACAGGGGGTACCCGGCACAGATACGCAGTATTTT.

This clonotype has ten or more counts. The rearrangement uses TRBV30 and TRBJ1-2, with 7 nucleotides matching TRBD1. V lost 5 bases and J lost 6; bases outside the gene matches: 3. CDR1 GTSNPN and CDR2 SVGIG come from the germline V gene (reference sequence). The CDR3 totals 11 residues. The CDR3 nucleotides read TGTGCCTGGGTAACAGGGGATGGCTACACCTTC. Translating gives CAWVTGDGYTF. Using reference TRBV30 and TRBJ1-2 for the parts outside the CDR3, the full variable domain is SQTIHQWPATLVQPVGSPLSLECTVEGTSNPNLYWYRQAAGRGLQLLFYSVGIGQISSEVPQNLSASRPQDRQFILSSKKLLLSDSGFYLCAWVTGDGYTFGSGTRLTVV.

This clonotype has ten or more counts. V gene TRBV30 combines with J gene TRBJ2-1, with 11 bases that match TRBD2. With 2 bases clipped from V and 5 bases from J, the junction kept 8 bases outside the gene matches. CDR1 is GTSNPN and CDR2 is SVGIG in the germline V gene (reference sequence). The CDR3 has 16 residues. The CDR3 loop reads CAWSPSGTSGHNEQFF. The CDR3 nucleotides read TGTGCCTGGAGTCCGTCCGGGACTAGCGGTCACAATGAGCAGTTCTTC.